Presented here are 15 T cell receptor beta chains from one specimen sequenced in a study of T cells in Graves' hyperthyroidism and ophthalmopathy. TCR beta CDR3 regions were amplified from RNA. HTBI primers were used for first-round RT-PCR of the TCR CDR3. TCRdb recomputed calls from the multiplex PCR reads with MiXCR, one row per CDR3 protein. The sample includes some 460,000 distinct CDR3 sequences, 15% to 17% of them seen just once. Sequenced sample: blood. The receptors were sampled from a woman aged 18-29 years with Graves' hyperthyroidism.

V usage is TRBV7-2 and J usage is TRBJ2-4, with 13 bases identical to TRBD2. Trimming removed 5 bases from V and 2 bases from J; junction bases left unmatched: 6. This CDR3 is 17 amino acids long. Germline V gene lookup returns CDR1 SGHTA and CDR2 FQGNSA. The CDR3 sequence: CASSMPGLAGSKNIQYF. CDR3 in DNA: TGTGCCAGCAGCATGCCGGGACTAGCGGGATCCAAAAACATTCAGTACTTC.

CDR3 protein: CSVEGGTGDNYGYTF. The DNA for the CDR3 is TGCAGCGTTGAAGGTGGGACAGGGGATAACTATGGCTACACCTTC. The gene calls are TRBV29-1 and TRBJ1-2, with 10 bases fitting TRBD1. With 1 base clipped from V and 1 base from J, the junction kept 3 bases outside the gene matches. The CDR3 runs 15 residues. Germline assignment: CDR1 SQVTM and CDR2 ANQGSEA.

In DNA form, the CDR3 reads TGTGCCAGCGGCGGAGGGGGCGACACCGGGGAGCTGTTTTTT. Amino acids: CASGGGGDTGELFF. The chain links TRBV3-1 to TRBJ2-2, with D possibly being TRBD1 (7 bases). V lost 8 bases and J 3 bases, leaving 13 bases between the germline ends. Germline V gene data show CDR1 as LGHDT and CDR2 as YNNKEL (reference sequence). CDR3 length: 14 residues.

V gene TRBV5-4 combines with J gene TRBJ2-7; D is possibly TRBD1 or TRBD2 (6 bases each). Trimming shortened V by 3 bases and J by 7 bases, and 20 bases separated the two germline ends. There are 15 residues in the CDR3. Germline V gives CDR1 SGHNT, CDR2 YYREEE (reference sequence). The CDR3 DNA follows: TGTGCCAGCAGCTCGACAGGCGGGACTTCCTCGGAGCAGTACTTC. Its translation: CASSSTGGTSSEQYF.

Comments on this clonotype: A much larger clone differs by one base, so this may be a read error. The gene calls are TRBV28 and TRBJ1-2; tentative D call: TRBD1 (5 bases). CDR1 and CDR2 from the germline V gene are MDHEN and SYDVKM. This CDR3 comprises 15 residues. CDR3 in DNA: TGTGTCAGCACCCGGGGGGTCAGGGCCAGCTATGGCTACACCTTC. Its translation is CVSTRGVRASYGYTF.

This clonotype was seen many times. V is TRBV10-3 and J is TRBJ2-7, with 8 bases matching TRBD2. V lost 2 bases, J lost 0 bases, and 6 bases stayed unmatched. CDR1 is ENHRY and CDR2 is SYGVKD in the germline V gene. The CDR3 loop spans 16 amino acids. The CDR3 nucleotides read TGTGCCATCAGTGAGCCCGCGGGGGGTCCCTCCTACGAGCAGTACTTC. Protein sequence: CAISEPAGGPSYEQYF.

J is TRBJ2-3 and V is TRBV12-3 or TRBV12-4; 8 positions match TRBD2. The junction had 11 bases not matched to a gene; V was cut back by 5 bases and J by 4 bases. The CDR3 is 16 residues long. CDR3 DNA sequence: TGTGCCAGCAGTCCCCGCGGGGCGGGAGGCGCAGATACGCAGTATTTT. Translation: CASSPRGAGGADTQYF.

The chain joins TRBV19 to TRBJ2-2; D possibly corresponds to TRBD2 (6 bases). CDR1 and CDR2 (germline): LNHDA, SQIVND (reference sequence). Trimming took 1 base from V and 2 from J, leaving 14 bases between them. This CDR3 is 17 amino acids long. The CDR3 DNA reads as TGTGCCAGTAGTATAGTTAGGAGGGTACGAAACACCGGGGAGCTGTTTTTT. This translates into CASSIVRRVRNTGELFF.

This clonotype was detected many times. The chain carries TRBV2 and TRBJ1-5; tentative D call: TRBD1 (5 bases). Deletions cut 3 bases from V and 6 bases from J, with 9 bases between. This CDR3 has 13 amino acids. In germline, CDR1 is SNHLY, CDR2 FYNNEI. CDR3 sequence: CASSDRVGQPQHF. CDR3 bases: TGTGCCAGCAGTGACAGGGTTGGTCAGCCCCAGCATTTT.

At least ten counts were recorded for this clonotype. V is TRBV6-1 and J is TRBJ1-1; no clear D. Germline lookup yields CDR1 MNHNS and CDR2 SASEGT. The CDR3 loop spans 13 amino acids. V gave up 5 bases and J gave up 3 bases, with 10 bases separating them. CDR3 in amino acids: CASSKGWHTEAFF. The CDR3, as DNA: TGTGCCAGCAGTAAAGGGTGGCACACTGAAGCTTTCTTT.

This clonotype appeared a few times. The rearrangement uses TRBV6-1 and TRBJ2-1; TRBD1 agrees at 8 bases. CDR3 length: 16 amino acids. Germline assignment: CDR1 MNHNS and CDR2 SASEGT. Trimming cost V 8 bases and J 7 bases; bases outside gene matches: 16. CDR3: CASSFSGGTGTNEQFF. The DNA for the CDR3 is TGTGCCAGCTCCTTCTCTGGTGGGACAGGTACAAATGAGCAGTTCTTC.

This clonotype has at least ten counts. The chain links TRBV7-9 to TRBJ2-7; 9 bases are a match to TRBD1. Germline CDR1 and CDR2: SEHNR and FQNEAQ (reference sequence). The CDR3 contains 13 residues. V was pared by 4 bases and J by 6 bases, with 4 bases of the junction left unmatched. The CDR3 DNA reads as TGTGCCAGCAGCTGGGGACAGGGTGGCGAGCAGTACTTC. Amino acids: CASSWGQGGEQYF.

The genes are TRBV7-8 and TRBJ1-1, with a weak D call TRBD1 (6 bases). V lost 0 bases and J lost 4, with 12 bases in between. CDR3 size: 15 residues. Looked up from germline, CDR1 is SGHVS and CDR2 is FQNEAQ. The CDR3 protein is CASSLAKQGPTEAFF. CDR3 nucleotide sequence: TGTGCCAGCAGCTTAGCAAAACAGGGACCCACTGAAGCTTTCTTT.

This clonotype was seen repeatedly, ten times or more. CDR3 region: CASSEALGTEAFF. The CDR3 DNA sequence: TGTGCCAGCAGTGAAGCGCTGGGCACTGAAGCTTTCTTT. The chain combines TRBV2 with TRBJ1-1, with no clear D. The CDR3 has 13 amino acids. Germline V CDR1 and CDR2: SNHLY, FYNNEI. V was shortened by 0 bases and J by 4 bases, with 6 bases between the two germline ends.

The gene calls are TRBV19 and TRBJ1-5; D gene ambiguous. The germline V gene has CDR1 LNHDA and CDR2 SQIVND (reference sequence). The CDR3 is 12 amino acids. V was trimmed by 3 bases and J by 6 bases, leaving 6 bases between them. CDR3 in DNA: TGTGCCAGTAGTATGCTAGGTCAGCCCCAGCATTTT. It yields the protein CASSMLGQPQHF.